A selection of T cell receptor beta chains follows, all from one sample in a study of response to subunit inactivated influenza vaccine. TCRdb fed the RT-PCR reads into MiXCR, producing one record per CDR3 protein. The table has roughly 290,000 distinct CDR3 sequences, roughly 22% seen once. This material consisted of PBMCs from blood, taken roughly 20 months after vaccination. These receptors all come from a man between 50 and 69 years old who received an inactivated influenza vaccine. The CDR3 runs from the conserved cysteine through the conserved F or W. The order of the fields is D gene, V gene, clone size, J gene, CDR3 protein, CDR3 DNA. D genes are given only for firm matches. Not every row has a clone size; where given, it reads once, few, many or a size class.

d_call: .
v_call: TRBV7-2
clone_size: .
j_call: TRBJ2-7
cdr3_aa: CASSYEPGPTYEQYF
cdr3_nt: TGTGCCAGCAGTTACGAACCGGGTCCTACCTACGAGCAGTACTTC

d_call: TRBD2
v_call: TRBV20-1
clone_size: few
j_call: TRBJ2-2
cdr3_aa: CSARPSSGSANTGELFF
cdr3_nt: TGCAGTGCTAGGCCCTCGAGCGGGAGTGCGAACACCGGGGAGCTGTTTTTT

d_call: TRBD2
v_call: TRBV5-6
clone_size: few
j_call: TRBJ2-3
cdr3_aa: CASSLASGDASTDTQYF
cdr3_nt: TGTGCCAGCAGCTTGGCTAGCGGGGACGCTAGCACAGATACGCAGTATTTT

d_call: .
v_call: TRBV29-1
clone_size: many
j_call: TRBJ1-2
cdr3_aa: CSVDSTDANYGYTF
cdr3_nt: TGCAGCGTTGACTCGACGGATGCTAACTATGGCTACACCTTC

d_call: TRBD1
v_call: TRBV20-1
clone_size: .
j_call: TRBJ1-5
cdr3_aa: CSAALVQGRSNQPQHF
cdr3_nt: TGCAGTGCGGCCCTGGTACAGGGGCGAAGCAATCAGCCCCAGCATTTT

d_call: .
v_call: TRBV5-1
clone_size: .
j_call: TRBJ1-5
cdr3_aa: CASSPGDGYQPQHF
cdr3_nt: TGCGCCAGCAGCCCCGGAGACGGATACCAGCCCCAGCATTTT

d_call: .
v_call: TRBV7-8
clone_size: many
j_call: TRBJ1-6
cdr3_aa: CASSSGRNNSPLHF
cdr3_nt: TGTGCCAGCAGCTCGGGACGGAATAATTCACCCCTCCACTTT

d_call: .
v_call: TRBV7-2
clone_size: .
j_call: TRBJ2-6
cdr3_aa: CASSSRARGANVLTF
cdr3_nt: TGTGCCAGCAGCTCACGCGCCCGGGGAGCCAACGTCCTGACTTTC

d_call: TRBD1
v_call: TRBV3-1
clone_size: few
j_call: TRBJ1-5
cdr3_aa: CASSYGTGAQPQHF
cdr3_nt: TGTGCCAGCAGCTACGGGACAGGGGCTCAGCCCCAGCATTTT

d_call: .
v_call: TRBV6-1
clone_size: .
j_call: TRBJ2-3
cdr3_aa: CASSEVSGARGTDTQYF
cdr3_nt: TGTGCCAGCAGTGAAGTGTCGGGGGCTCGGGGCACAGATACGCAGTATTTT

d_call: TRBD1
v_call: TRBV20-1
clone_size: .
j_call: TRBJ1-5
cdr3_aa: CSAHRGLGNQAQHF
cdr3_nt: TGCAGTGCTCACAGGGGGCTCGGCAATCAGGCCCAGCATTTT

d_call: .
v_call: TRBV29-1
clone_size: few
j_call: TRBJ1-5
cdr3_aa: CSVDLGGGGQPQHF
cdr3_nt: TGCAGCGTTGATCTCGGCGGCGGTGGTCAGCCCCAGCATTTT

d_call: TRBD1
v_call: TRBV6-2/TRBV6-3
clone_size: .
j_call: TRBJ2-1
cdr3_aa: CASSYGTGRGYEQFF
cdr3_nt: TGTGCCAGCAGTTACGGGACAGGGAGAGGATATGAGCAGTTCTTC

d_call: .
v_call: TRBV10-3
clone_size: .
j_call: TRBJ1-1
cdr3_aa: CAISDGSRSTEAFF
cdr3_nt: TGTGCCATCAGTGACGGCTCGCGGAGCACTGAAGCTTTCTTT

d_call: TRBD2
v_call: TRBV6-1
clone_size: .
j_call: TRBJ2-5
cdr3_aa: CASRHPGTSEQETQYF
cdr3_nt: TGTGCCAGCAGACACCCCGGGACTAGCGAACAAGAGACCCAGTACTTC

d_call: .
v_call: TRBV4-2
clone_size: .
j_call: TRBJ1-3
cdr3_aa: CASSQDQSGNTIYF
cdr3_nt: TGTGCCAGCAGCCAAGATCAATCGGGAAACACCATATATTTT

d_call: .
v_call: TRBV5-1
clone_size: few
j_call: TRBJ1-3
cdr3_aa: CASSLERQGGNTIYF
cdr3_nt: TGCGCCAGCAGCTTGGAAAGACAAGGGGGAAACACCATATATTTT

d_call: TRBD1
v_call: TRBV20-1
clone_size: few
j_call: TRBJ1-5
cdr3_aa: CSATNRDRGRVSNQPQHF
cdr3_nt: TGCAGTGCTACGAACCGGGACAGGGGTAGAGTTAGCAATCAGCCCCAGCATTTT

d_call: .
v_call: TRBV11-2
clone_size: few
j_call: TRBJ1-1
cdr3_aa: CASSPNLGHMNTEAFF
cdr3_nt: TGTGCCAGCAGCCCCAACCTGGGACACATGAACACTGAAGCTTTCTTT

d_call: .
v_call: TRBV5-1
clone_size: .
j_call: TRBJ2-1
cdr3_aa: CASSGGQLEQFF
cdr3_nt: TGCGCCAGCAGCGGCGGACAGCTTGAGCAGTTCTTC

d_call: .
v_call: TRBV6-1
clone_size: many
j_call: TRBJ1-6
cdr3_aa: CASILDRSGSPLHF
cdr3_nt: TGTGCCAGCATCCTGGACCGGTCTGGATCACCCCTCCACTTT

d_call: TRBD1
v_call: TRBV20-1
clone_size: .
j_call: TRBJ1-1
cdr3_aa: CSANPRTGGGLPEAFF
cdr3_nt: TGCAGTGCTAACCCACGGACAGGGGGCGGACTCCCTGAAGCTTTCTTT

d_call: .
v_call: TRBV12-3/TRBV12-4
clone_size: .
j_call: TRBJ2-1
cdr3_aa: CASSLVATGGNEQFF
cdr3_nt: TGTGCCAGCAGTTTAGTAGCTACCGGAGGGAATGAGCAGTTCTTC

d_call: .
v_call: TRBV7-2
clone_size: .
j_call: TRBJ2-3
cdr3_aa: CASSPERVTQYF
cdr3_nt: TGTGCCAGCAGCCCGGAGCGAGTGACGCAGTATTTT

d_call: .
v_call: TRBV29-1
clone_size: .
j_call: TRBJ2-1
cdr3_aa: CSVEGKGAYNEQFF
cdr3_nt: TGCAGCGTTGAAGGAAAAGGGGCCTACAATGAGCAGTTCTTC

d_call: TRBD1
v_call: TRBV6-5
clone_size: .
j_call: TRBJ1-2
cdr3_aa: CASSRTGFAYTF
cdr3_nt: TGTGCCAGCAGTCGGACAGGGTTTGCATACACCTTC

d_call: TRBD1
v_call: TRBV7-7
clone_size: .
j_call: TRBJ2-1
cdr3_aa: CASSAGPGQGFDEQFF
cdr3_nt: TGTGCTAGCAGCGCGGGCCCGGGACAGGGTTTTGATGAGCAGTTCTTC

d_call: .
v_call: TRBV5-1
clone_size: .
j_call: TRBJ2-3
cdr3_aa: CASSLAVRPRSTDTQYF
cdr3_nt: TGCGCCAGCAGCTTGGCCGTCCGACCGAGGTCCACAGATACGCAGTATTTT

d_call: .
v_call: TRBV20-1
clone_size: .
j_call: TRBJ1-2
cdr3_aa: CSARDLLGSNYGYTF
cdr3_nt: TGCAGTGCTAGAGATCTGCTGGGGTCTAACTATGGCTACACCTTC

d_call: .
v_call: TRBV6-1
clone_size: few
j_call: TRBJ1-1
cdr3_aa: CASSGPNTGSTEAFF
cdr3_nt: TGTGCCAGCAGTGGGCCGAACACGGGGAGCACTGAAGCTTTCTTT

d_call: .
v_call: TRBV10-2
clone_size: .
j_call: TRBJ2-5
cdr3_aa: CASSEGRAETQYF
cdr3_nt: TGCGCCAGCAGCGAGGGGCGAGCAGAGACCCAGTACTTC

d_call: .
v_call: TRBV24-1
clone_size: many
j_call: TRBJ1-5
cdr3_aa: CATSESGHSNQPQHF
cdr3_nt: TGTGCCACCAGTGAGTCAGGCCATAGCAATCAGCCCCAGCATTTT

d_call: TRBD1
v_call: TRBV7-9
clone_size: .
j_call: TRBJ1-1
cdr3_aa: CASSLKGGANTEAFF
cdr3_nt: TGTGCCAGCAGCTTGAAAGGGGGCGCGAACACTGAAGCTTTCTTT

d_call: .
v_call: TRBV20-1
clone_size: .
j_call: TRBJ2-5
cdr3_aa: CSARGRETQYF
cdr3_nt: TGCAGTGCCAGAGGACGAGAGACCCAGTACTTC

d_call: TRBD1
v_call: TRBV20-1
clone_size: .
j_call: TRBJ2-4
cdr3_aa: CSARTGNIQYF
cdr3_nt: TGCAGTGCAAGGACAGGGAACATTCAGTACTTC

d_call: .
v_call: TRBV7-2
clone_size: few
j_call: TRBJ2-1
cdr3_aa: CASSLEASVYNEQFF
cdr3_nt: TGTGCCAGCAGCTTAGAGGCTAGCGTCTACAATGAGCAGTTCTTC

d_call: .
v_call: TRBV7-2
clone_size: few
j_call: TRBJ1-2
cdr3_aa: CASSLGYKRGGYTF
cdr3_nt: TGTGCCAGCAGCTTAGGGTATAAGAGAGGTGGCTACACCTTC